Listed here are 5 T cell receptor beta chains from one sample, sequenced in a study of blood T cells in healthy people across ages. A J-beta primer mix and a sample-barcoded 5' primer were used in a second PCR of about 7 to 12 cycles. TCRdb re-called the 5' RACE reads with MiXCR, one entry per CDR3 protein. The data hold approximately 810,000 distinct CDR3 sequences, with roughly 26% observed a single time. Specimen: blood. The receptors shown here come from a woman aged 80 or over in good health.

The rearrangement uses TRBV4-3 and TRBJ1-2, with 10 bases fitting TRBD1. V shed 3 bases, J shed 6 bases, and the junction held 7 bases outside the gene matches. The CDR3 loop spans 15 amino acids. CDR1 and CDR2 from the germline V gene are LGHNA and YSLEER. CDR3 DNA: TGCGCCAGCAGCCACTCGGGACAGGGGATAAATGGCTACACCTTC. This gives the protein CASSHSGQGINGYTF.

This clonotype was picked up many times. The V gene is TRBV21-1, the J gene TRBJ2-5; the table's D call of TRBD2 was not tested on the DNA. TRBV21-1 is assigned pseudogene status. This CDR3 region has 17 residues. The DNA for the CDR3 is TGTGCCAGCGGAAAGGGGCTAGCGGGGGAGAAACAAGAGACCCAGTACTTC. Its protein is CASGKGLAGEKQETQYF.

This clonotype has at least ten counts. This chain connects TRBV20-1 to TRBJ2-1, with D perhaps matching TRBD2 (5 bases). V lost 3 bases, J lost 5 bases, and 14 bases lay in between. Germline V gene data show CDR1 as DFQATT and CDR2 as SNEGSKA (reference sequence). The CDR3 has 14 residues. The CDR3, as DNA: TGCAGTGCTAGTCCTAGCTCTTCAAACAATGAGCAGTTCTTC. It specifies CSASPSSSNNEQFF.

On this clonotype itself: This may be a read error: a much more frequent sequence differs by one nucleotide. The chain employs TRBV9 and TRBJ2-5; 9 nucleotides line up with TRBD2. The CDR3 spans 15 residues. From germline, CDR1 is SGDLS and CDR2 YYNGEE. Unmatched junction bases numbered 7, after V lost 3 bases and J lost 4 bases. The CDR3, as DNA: TGTGCCAGCAGCGGATTAGCGGGGGAAAGAGAGACCCAGTACTTC. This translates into CASSGLAGERETQYF.

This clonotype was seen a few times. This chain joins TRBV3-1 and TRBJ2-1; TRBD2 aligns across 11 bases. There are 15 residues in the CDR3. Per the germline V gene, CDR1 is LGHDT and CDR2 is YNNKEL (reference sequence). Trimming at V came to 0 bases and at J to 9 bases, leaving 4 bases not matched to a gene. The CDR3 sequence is CASSQDNLAGGEQFF. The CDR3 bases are TGTGCCAGCAGCCAAGATAACCTAGCGGGGGGTGAGCAGTTCTTC.